This T cell receptor beta chain is from a study of shared clonotypes between healthy human individuals. Study overall: Three plates each covered CD4 naive and memory; CD8 naive two, CD8 memory one.

Original analysis: For the immunoSEQ data, sequences were junction-only without quality scores, so filtering differed. Measured with immunoSEQ multiplex PCR; TCRdb has only the in-frame clones, and not every one. V, J and clone size derive from that table, while D and trimming were established from the DNA sequence. Among roughly 1,500,000 clones listed, 98% were seen once. V gave up 4 bases and J gave up 1 base; unmatched junction bases: 7. CDR3 length: 15 amino acids. CDR1 SGHTA and CDR2 FQGNSA come from the germline V gene. General observations from the study: Shared clonotypes across all four donors exceeded non-shared ones in generation probability. Despite large depth, sorted-subset datasets appeared incompletely sequenced.

On this clone itself: As yet, its antigen is unknown.

The chain couples TRBV7-2 to TRBJ2-7; TRBD1 agrees at 7 bases. The specimen sequenced was naive CD4+ T cells sorted from blood. This sample's subset: CD45RA+ positively selected. The source of this sequence is a man under 40 in good health. CDR3 sequence: CASSSPDRASYEQYF. The CDR3 DNA reads as TGTGCCAGCAGCTCCCCCGACAGGGCTTCCTACGAGCAGTACTTC.